This T cell receptor beta chain was sequenced for a study of T cell clonotyping in hematopoietic cell transplantation. Study findings and constraints: Without cell sorting, CD4 versus CD8 contributions remain unresolved. Graft donor and pretransplant recipient Inverse Simpson Index values predicted broader posttransplant TCR diversity. At the given depth, recipient repertoires were over 95% de novo clonotypes. After transplant, recipient diversity fell while pathologically expanded clonotypes grew through day 180.

CDR3 length equals 19 residues. J gave up 0 bases and V 6 bases, and 12 bases lay outside the gene matches. Germline V gives CDR1 SGHVS, CDR2 FQNEAQ. This clone was counted between two and nine times. Its matching antigen is unknown. Assay: immunoSEQ multiplex PCR; the TCRdb copy retains only in-frame clones and omits some. Of several thousand clones listed, 60% to 80% are singletons. Sequences were derived from PBMCs, sampled 180 days after allogeneic stem cell transplant. The chain has TRBV7-8 and TRBJ2-3; 13 positions match TRBD2. This sequence originates from a male patient in his thirties or forties who had an allogeneic stem cell transplant from a related donor, so the T cells may come from the graft donor. Some clones in this sample may be carry-over from other donors' samples. CDR3 DNA sequence: TGTGCCAGCAGTTTTTTAGGGACTAGCGGGGTCCGCAGCACAGATACGCAGTATTTT. As protein: CASSFLGTSGVRSTDTQYF.